The sequence of this T cell receptor beta chain was determined in a study of blood T cell repertoires in COVID-19. Looking at the study overall: There were acute and convalescent COVID-19 samples, and they came from the United States, Italy and Spain. From T cells, B-cell-depleted T cells, or PBMCs came the material, which was cDNA or gDNA.

Per the study methods: Amplified reference gene primers provided the basis for estimating nucleated cell counts. Generated by immunoSEQ multiplex PCR, the TCRdb table keeps only in-frame clones and is missing some. D and trimming were read from the DNA, whereas the V and J calls and clone size are those reported in that table. The table has 250,000 to 300,000 clones, approximately 86% seen once. The CDR3 contains 14 residues. Per germline, CDR1 SGHNT and CDR2 YYREEE (reference sequence). The ends were cut back, 4 bases at V and 5 bases at J, with 15 bases in the middle. The origin of this receptor is a man aged 25 to 45 with active or convalescent COVID-19. The specimen sequenced was peripheral blood. This chain links TRBV5-4 with TRBJ1-1; a possible D gene is TRBD1 (6 bases). The CDR3 DNA reads as TGTGCCAGCAGCAGGGGAGGGGGTGAAACTGAAGCTTTCTTT. Its translation: CASSRGGGETEAFF.